Listed below are T cell receptor beta chains from one sample, sequenced in a study of early T cells in non-severe SARS-CoV-2 infection. TCRdb used MiXCR to reprocess the 5' RACE reads, holding one entry per CDR3 protein. The data show around 66,000 distinct CDR3 sequences, 13% seen once. Sequenced: whole blood. These receptors all come from an adult who was a healthcare worker with PCR-confirmed SARS-CoV-2 infection or an uninfected control (not recorded which). Each CDR3 is given with its conserved first and last residue.

v_call cdr3_aa
TRBV25-1 CASRAGKKLFF
TRBV21-1 CASSKAETGCQNTEAFF
TRBV10-3 CAISLRDDTSYEQYF
TRBV20-1 CSAPATRRHQPQHF
TRBV12-3/TRBV12-4 CASSLLGRTEAFF
TRBV6-5 CASSSSGGRWSEQYF
TRBV5-1 CASRLAGDFNEQFF
TRBV6-1 CASSVQMNNYGYTF
TRBV29-1 CSVEAYPGELFF
TRBV20-1 CSARDLGAQSTGELFF
TRBV19 CASSTLEMGYGYTF
TRBV20-1 CSARDSGDRGSTDTQYF
TRBV2 CASSPPGAGGQADTQYF
TRBV12-3/TRBV12-4 CASGLAGNTGELFF
TRBV7-2 CASSLEPAGGSVDTQYF
TRBV11-2 CASSQVTSGRYNEQFF
TRBV6-5 CASSSRVDEQYF
TRBV4-2 CASSPGAGTYEQYF
TRBV20-1 CSARPDRSPYEQYF
TRBV6-1 CASTQGRGGDQYF
TRBV2 CASSPPGQGFIDGQPQHF
TRBV27 CASSLMRTSGSSGELFF
TRBV7-8 CASSLAVKIYNEQFF
TRBV30 CAWSLLPSGRARDTGELFF
TRBV28 CASSLQGATNTEAFF
TRBV29-1 CSVERAGGGSEAFF